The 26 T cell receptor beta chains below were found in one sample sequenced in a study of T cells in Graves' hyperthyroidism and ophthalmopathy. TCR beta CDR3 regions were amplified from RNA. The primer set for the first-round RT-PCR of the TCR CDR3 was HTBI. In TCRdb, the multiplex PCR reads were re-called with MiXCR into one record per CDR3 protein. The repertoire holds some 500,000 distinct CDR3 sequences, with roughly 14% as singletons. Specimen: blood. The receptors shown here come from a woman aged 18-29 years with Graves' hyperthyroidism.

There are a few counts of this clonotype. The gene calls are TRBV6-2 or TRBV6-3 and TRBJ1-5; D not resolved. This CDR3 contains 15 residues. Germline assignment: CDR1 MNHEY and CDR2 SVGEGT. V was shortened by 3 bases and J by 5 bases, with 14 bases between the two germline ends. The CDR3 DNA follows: TGTGCCAGCAGTTATGGTGAAGGGCCCCATCAGCCCCAGCATTTT. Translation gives CASSYGEGPHQPQHF.

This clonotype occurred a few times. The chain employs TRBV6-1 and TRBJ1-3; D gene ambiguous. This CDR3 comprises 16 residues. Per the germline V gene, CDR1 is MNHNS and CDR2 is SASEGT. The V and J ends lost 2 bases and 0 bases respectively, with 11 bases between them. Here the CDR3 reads CASSEMARRSGNTIYF. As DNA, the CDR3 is TGTGCCAGCAGTGAAATGGCCAGGCGCTCTGGAAACACCATATATTTT.

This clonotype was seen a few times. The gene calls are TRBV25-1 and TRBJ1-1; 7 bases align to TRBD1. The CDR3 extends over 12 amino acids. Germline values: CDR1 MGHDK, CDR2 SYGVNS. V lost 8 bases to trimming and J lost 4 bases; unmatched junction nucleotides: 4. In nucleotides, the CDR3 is TGTGCCAGCTTGACAGGGACCACTGAAGCTTTCTTT. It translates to CASLTGTTEAFF. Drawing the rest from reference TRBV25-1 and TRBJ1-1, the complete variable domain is EADIYQTPRYLVIGTGKKITLECSQTMGHDKMYWYQQDPGMELHLIHYSYGVNSTEKGDLSSESTVSRIRTEHFPLTLESARPSHTSQYLCASLTGTTEAFFGQGTRLTVV.

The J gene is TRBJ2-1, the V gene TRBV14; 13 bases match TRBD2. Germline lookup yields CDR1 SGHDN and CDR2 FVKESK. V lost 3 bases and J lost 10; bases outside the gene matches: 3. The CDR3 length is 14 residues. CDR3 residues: CASSQSTSGREQFF. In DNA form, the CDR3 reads TGTGCCAGCAGCCAGTCGACTAGCGGGAGGGAGCAGTTCTTC.

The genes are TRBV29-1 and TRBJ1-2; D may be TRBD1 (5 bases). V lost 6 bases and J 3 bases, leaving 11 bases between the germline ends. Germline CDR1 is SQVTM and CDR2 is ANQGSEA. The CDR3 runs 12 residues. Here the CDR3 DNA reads TGCAGCGTCGGGGACCCGGACTATGGCTACACCTTC. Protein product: CSVGDPDYGYTF.

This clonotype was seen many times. DNA of the CDR3: TGTGCCAGCAGCCAAGGGTCCTGGGGAGAGCAGTACTTC. Translated: CASSQGSWGEQYF. The rearrangement uses TRBV3-1 and TRBJ2-7; no definite D call. The CDR3 covers 13 residues. The ends were cut back, 1 base at V and 7 bases at J, with 11 bases in the middle. The germline V gene encodes CDR1 LGHDT and CDR2 YNNKEL (reference sequence).

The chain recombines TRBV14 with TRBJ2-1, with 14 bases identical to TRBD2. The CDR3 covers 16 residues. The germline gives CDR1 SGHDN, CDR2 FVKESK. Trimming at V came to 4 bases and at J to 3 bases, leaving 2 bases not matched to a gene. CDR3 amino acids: CASSPGLAGVYNEQFF. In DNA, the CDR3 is TGTGCCAGCAGCCCGGGACTAGCGGGAGTCTACAATGAGCAGTTCTTC.

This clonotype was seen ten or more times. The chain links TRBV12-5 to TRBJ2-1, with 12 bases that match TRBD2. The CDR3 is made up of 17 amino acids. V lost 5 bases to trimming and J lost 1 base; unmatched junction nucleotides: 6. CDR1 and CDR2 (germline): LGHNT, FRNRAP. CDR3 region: CASGPILAGGSYNEQFF. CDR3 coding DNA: TGTGCTAGTGGTCCGATCCTAGCGGGAGGGTCCTACAATGAGCAGTTCTTC.

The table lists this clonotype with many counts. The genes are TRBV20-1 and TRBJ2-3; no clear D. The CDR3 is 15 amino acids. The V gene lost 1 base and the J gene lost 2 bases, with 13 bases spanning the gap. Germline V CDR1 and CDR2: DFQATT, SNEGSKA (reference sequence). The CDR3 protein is CSARALSLSTDTQYF. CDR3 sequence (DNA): TGCAGTGCTAGAGCCCTCTCGCTATCCACAGATACGCAGTATTTT.

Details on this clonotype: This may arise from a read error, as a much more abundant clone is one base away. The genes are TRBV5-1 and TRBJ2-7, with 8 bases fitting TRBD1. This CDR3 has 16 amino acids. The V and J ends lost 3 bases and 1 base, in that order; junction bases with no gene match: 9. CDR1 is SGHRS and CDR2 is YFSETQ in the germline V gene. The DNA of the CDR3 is TGCGCCAGCAGCTCGGGGACAGGACTTCGTTCCTACGAGCAGTACGTC. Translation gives CASSSGTGLRSYEQYV.

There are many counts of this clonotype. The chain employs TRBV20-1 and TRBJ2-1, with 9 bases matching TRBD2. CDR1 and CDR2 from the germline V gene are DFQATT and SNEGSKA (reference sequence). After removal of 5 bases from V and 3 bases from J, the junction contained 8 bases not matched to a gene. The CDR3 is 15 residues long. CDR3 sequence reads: CSAGGKAGGYNEQFF. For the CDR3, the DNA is TGCAGTGCTGGGGGGAAAGCGGGAGGCTACAATGAGCAGTTCTTC.

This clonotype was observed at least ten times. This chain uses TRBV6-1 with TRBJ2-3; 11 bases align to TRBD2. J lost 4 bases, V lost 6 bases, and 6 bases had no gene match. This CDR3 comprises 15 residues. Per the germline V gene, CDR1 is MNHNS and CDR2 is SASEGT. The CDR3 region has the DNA TGTGCCAGCAGCAAGACTAGCGGGACGGCAGATACGCAGTATTTT. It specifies CASSKTSGTADTQYF.

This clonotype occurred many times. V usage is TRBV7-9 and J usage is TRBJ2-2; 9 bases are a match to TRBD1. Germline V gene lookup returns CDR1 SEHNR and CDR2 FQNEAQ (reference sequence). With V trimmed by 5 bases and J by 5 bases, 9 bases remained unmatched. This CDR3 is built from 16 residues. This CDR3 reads CASSPTGGWETGELFF. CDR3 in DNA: TGTGCCAGCAGCCCAACAGGGGGCTGGGAAACCGGGGAGCTGTTTTTT.

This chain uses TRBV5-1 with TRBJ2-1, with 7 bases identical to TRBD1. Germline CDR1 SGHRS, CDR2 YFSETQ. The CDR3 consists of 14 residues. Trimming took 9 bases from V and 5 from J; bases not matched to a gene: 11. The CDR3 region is CATSTGNVDNEQFF. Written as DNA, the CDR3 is TGCGCCACCTCGACAGGGAATGTTGACAATGAGCAGTTCTTC.

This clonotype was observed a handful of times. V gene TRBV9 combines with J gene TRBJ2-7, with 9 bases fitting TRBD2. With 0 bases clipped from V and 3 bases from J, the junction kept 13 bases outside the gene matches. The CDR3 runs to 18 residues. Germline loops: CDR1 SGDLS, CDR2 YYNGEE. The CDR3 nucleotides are TGTGCCAGCAGCGTAGCCCCTAGCGGGACTCCGAATTACTACGAGCAGTACGTC. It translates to CASSVAPSGTPNYYEQYV.

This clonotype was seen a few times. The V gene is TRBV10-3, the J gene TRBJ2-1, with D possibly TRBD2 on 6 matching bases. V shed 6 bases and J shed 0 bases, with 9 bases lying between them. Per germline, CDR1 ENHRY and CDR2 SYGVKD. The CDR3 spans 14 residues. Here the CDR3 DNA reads TGTGCCATCAGGGAGGGTCTCTCCTACAATGAGCAGTTCTTC. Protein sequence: CAIREGLSYNEQFF.

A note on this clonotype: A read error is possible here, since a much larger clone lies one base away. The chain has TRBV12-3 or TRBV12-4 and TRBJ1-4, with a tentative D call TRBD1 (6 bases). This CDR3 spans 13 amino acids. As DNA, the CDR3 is TGTGCCAGCAGTGCAGGGGTCAGGGAAAGACTGTTTTTT. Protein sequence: CASSAGVRERLFF.

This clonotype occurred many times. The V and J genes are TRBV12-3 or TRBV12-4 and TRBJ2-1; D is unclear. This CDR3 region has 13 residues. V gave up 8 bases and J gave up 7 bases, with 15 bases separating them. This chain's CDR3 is CASLGWPLNEQFF. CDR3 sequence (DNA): TGTGCCAGCTTGGGCTGGCCTTTGAATGAGCAGTTCTTC.

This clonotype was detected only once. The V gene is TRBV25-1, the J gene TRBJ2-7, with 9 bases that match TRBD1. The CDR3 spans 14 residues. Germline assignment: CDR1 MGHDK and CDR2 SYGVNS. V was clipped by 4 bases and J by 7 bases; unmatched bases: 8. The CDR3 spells CASSGPGQGGEQYV. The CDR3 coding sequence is TGTGCCAGCAGTGGGCCGGGACAGGGTGGGGAGCAGTACGTC.

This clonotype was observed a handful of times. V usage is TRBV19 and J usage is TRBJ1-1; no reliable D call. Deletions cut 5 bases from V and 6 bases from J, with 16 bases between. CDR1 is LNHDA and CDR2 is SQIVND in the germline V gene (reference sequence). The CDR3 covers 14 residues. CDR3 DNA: TGTGCCAGTAGTCCTCTCCGCCAAGGCGCTGAAGCTTTCTTT. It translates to CASSPLRQGAEAFF.

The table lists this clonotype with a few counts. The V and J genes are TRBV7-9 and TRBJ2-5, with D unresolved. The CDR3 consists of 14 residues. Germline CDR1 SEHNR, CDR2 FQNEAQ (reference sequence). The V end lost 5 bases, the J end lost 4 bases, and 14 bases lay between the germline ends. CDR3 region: CASSPLAVLETQYF. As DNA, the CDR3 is TGTGCCAGCAGCCCCTTGGCGGTACTAGAGACCCAGTACTTC.

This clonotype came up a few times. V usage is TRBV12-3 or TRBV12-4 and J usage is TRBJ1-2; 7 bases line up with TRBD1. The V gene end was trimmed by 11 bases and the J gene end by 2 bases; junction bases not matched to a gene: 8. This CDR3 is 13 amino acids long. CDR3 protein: CAGNTRGNYGYTF. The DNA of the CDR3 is TGTGCCGGCAACACCAGGGGGAACTATGGCTACACCTTC.

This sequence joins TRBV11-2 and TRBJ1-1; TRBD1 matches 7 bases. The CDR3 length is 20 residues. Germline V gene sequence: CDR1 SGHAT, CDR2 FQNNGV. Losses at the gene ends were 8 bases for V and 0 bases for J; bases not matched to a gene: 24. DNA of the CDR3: TGTGCCAGCTCAAAAAGGGCGGCAGTCGAGGGGGCAACCATGAACACTGAAGCTTTCTTT. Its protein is CASSKRAAVEGATMNTEAFF.

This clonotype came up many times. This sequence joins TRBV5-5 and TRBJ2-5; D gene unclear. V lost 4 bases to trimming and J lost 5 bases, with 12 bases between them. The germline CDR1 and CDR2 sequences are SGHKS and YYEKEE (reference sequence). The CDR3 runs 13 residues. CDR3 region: CASSNGPPETQYF. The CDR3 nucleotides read TGTGCCAGCAGCAACGGTCCCCCGGAGACCCAGTACTTC.

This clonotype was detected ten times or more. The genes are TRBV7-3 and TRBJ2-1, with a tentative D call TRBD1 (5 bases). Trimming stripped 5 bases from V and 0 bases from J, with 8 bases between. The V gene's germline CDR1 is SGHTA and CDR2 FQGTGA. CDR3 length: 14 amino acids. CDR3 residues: CASSPQGSYNEQFF. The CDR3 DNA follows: TGTGCCAGCAGCCCCCAGGGCTCCTACAATGAGCAGTTCTTC. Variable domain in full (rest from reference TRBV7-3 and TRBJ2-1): GAGVSQTPSNKVTEKGKYVELRCDPISGHTALYWYRQSLGQGPEFLIYFQGTGAADDSGLPNDRFFAVRPEGSVSTLKIQRTERGDSAVYLCASSPQGSYNEQFFGPGTRLTVL.

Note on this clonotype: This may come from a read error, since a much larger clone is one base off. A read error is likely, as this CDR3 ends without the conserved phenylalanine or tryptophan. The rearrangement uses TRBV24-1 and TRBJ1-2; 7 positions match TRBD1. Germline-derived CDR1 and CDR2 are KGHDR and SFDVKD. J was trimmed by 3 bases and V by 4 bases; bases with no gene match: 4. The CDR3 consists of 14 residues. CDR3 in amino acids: CATSERGQDYGYTL. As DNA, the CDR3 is TGTGCCACCAGTGAGAGGGGGCAGGACTATGGCTACACCCTC.